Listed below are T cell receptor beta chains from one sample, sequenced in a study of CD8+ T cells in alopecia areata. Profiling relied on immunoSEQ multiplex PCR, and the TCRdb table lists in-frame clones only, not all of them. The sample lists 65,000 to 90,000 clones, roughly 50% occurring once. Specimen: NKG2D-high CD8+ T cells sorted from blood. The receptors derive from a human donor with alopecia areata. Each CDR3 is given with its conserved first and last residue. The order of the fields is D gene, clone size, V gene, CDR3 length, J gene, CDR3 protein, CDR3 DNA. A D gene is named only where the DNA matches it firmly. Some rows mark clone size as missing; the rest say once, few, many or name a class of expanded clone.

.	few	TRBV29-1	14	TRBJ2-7	CSVWTPSGGHEQYF	TGCAGCGTTTGGACCCCCTCGGGCGGCCACGAGCAGTACTTC
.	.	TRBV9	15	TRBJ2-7	CASSVEPSEHYEQYF	TGTGCCAGCAGCGTAGAGCCTAGCGAACACTACGAGCAGTACTTC
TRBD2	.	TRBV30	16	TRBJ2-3	CAWATGLVGSADTQYF	TGTGCCTGGGCAACCGGACTAGTGGGTAGTGCAGATACGCAGTATTTT
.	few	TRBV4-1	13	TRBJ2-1	CASSQVTVNEQFF	TGCGCCAGCAGCCAAGTAACGGTGAATGAGCAGTTCTTC
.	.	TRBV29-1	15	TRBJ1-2	CSVVTGEAANYGYTF	TGCAGCGTTGTCACGGGGGAGGCAGCTAACTATGGCTACACCTTC
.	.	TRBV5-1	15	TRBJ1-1	CASSLDAGTNTEAFF	TGCGCCAGCAGCTTGGATGCAGGAACCAACACTGAAGCTTTCTTT
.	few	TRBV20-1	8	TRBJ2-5	CSATPQYF	TGCAGTGCTACCCCGCAGTACTTC
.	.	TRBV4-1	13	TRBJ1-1	CASSGELNTEAFF	TGCGCCAGCAGCGGGGAGCTGAACACTGAAGCTTTCTTT
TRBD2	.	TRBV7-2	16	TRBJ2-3	CASSWSNSGIGDTQYF	TGTGCCAGCAGCTGGTCCAATAGCGGGATAGGGGATACGCAGTATTTT
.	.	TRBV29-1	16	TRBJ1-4	CSVEDEGGATNEKLFF	TGCAGCGTTGAAGATGAGGGGGGCGCGACTAATGAAAAACTGTTTTTT
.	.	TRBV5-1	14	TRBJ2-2	CASSFWESTGELFF	TGCGCCAGCAGCTTCTGGGAGAGCACCGGGGAGCTGTTTTTT
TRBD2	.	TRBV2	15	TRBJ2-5	CASSDTSGGWETQYF	TGTGCCAGCAGTGATACTAGCGGGGGGTGGGAGACCCAGTACTTC
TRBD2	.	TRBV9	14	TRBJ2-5	CASSAVSGQETQYF	TGTGCCAGCAGCGCTGTTAGCGGGCAAGAGACCCAGTACTTC
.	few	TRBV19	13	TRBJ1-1	CASSPSVNAEAFF	TGTGCCAGTAGTCCCTCGGTAAACGCTGAAGCTTTCTTT
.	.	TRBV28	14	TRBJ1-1	CASSSRGENTEAFF	TGTGCCAGCAGTTCGAGAGGAGAGAACACTGAAGCTTTCTTT
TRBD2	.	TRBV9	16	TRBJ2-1	CASSTQRGAADNEQFF	TGTGCCAGCAGCACCCAGCGGGGGGCGGCAGACAATGAGCAGTTCTTC
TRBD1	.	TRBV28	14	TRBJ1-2	CASSIDRVDYGYTF	TGTGCCAGCAGTATCGACAGGGTCGACTATGGCTACACCTTC
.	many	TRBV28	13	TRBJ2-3	CAGRGGGTDTQYF	TGTGCCGGGCGGGGCGGGGGCACAGATACGCAGTATTTT
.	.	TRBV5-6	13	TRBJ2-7	CASSPREDYEQYF	TGTGCCAGCAGCCCAAGGGAAGATTACGAGCAGTACTTC
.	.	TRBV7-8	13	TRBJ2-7	CASSPPGSYEQYF	TGTGCCAGCAGCCCCCCGGGATCCTACGAGCAGTACTTC
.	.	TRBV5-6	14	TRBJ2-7	CASSLGQSFHEQYF	TGTGCCAGCAGCTTGGGACAATCTTTCCACGAGCAGTACTTC
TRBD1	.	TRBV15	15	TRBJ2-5	CATSRRGPDGETQYF	TGTGCCACCAGCAGGAGGGGGCCGGATGGGGAGACCCAGTACTTC
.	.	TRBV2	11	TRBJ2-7	CASSDGVQQYF	TGTGCCAGCAGTGATGGGGTTCAGCAGTACTTC
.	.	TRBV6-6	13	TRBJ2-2	CASSHDLTGELFF	TGTGCCAGCAGCCACGACTTAACCGGGGAGCTGTTTTTT
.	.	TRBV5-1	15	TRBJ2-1	CASSLGVIPYNEQFF	TGCGCCAGCAGCTTGGGAGTGATCCCCTACAATGAGCAGTTCTTC
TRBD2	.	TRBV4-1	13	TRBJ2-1	CASSQESASGRFF	TGCGCCAGCAGCCAAGAATCGGCTAGCGGGAGGTTCTTC
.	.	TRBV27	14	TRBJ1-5	CASSPGVGGQPQHF	TGTGCCAGCAGTCCAGGGGTGGGGGGTCAGCCCCAGCATTTT
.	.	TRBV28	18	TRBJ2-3	CASTSLEGTQNGTDTQYF	TGTGCCAGCACCTCCCTTGAGGGAACACAAAACGGCACAGATACGCAGTATTTT
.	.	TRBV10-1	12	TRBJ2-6	CASHSGANVLTF	TGCGCCAGCCATTCTGGGGCCAACGTCCTGACTTTC
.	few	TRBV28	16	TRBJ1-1	CASSLDGGARNTEAFF	TGTGCCAGCAGCCTAGATGGGGGCGCGAGGAACACTGAAGCTTTCTTT
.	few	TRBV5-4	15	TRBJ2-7	CASSPDGRDPYEQYF	TGTGCCAGCAGCCCTGATGGACGGGACCCCTACGAGCAGTACTTC
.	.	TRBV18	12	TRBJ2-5	CASSPYQETQYF	TGTGCCAGCTCACCCTACCAAGAGACCCAGTACTTC
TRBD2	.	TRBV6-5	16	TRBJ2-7	CASSYRGLAGAYEQYF	TGTGCCAGCAGTTACAGGGGACTAGCGGGAGCCTACGAGCAGTACTTC
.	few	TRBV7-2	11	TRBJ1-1	CASMGGGRAFF	TGTGCCAGCATGGGAGGCGGCCGAGCTTTCTTT
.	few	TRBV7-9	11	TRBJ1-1	CASSFRSRAFF	TGTGCCAGCAGCTTTCGATCTAGGGCTTTCTTT
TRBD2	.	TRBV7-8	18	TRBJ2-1	CASSLGSLAGFTYNEQFF	TGTGCCAGCAGCTTAGGGTCTCTAGCGGGATTTACCTACAATGAGCAGTTCTTC
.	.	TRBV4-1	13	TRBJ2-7	CASSQDWAYEQYF	TGCGCCAGCAGCCAAGATTGGGCCTACGAGCAGTACTTC
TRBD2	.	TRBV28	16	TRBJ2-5	CASSFPAAGGLETQYF	TGTGCCAGCAGTTTCCCGGCGGCGGGGGGCCTAGAGACCCAGTACTTC
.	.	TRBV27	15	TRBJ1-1	CASSLGQGLNTEAFF	TGTGCCAGCAGTTTAGGCCAGGGGCTGAACACTGAAGCTTTCTTT
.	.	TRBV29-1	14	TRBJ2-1	CSVEISVSYNEQFF	TGCAGCGTTGAAATTTCTGTATCCTACAATGAGCAGTTCTTC
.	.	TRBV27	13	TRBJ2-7	CASRGALHYEQYF	TGTGCCAGCCGGGGGGCCCTCCACTACGAGCAGTACTTC
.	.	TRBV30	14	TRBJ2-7	CAWSRDNSPYEQYF	TGTGCCTGGAGTCGGGACAACTCCCCCTACGAGCAGTACTTC
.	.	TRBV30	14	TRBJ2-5	CAWQGPVSQETQYF	TGTGCCTGGCAAGGACCAGTTTCGCAAGAGACCCAGTACTTC
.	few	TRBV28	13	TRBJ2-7	CASSLVRSYEQYF	TGTGCCAGCAGTTTGGTAAGGTCCTACGAGCAGTACTTC